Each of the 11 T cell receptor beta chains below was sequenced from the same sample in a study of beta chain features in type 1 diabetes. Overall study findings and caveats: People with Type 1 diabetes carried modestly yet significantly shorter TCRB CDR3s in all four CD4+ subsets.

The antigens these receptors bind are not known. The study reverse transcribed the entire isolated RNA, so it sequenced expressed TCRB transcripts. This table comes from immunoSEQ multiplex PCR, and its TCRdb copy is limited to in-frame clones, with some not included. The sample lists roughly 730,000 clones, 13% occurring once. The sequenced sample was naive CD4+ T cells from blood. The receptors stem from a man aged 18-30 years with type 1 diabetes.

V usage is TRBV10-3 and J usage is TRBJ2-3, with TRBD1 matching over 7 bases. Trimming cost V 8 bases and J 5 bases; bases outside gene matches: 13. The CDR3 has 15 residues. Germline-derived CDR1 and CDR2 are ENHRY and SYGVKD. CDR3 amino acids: CAILPAGGKGDTQYF. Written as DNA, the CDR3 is TGTGCCATCCTCCCCGCAGGGGGAAAGGGAGATACGCAGTATTTT.

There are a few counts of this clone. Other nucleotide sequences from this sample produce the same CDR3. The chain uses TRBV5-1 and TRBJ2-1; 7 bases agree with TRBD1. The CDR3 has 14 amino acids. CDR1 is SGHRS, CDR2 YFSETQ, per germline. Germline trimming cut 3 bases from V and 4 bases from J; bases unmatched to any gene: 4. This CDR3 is CASSSDRAYNEQFF. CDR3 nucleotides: TGCGCCAGCAGCTCTGACAGGGCGTACAATGAGCAGTTCTTC.

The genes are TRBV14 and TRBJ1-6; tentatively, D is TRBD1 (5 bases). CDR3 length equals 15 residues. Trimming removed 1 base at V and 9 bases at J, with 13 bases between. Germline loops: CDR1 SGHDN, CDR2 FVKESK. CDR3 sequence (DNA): TGTGCCAGCAGCCAAGTACAGGTCGGCGTTTCACCCCTCCACTTT. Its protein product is CASSQVQVGVSPLHF.

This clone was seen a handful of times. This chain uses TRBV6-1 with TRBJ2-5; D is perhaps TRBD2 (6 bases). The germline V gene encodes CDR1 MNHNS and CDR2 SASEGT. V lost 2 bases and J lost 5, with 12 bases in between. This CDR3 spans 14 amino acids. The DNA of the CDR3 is TGTGCCAGCAGTGAATGGAGGGGTGGGGAGACCCAGTACTTC. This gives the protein CASSEWRGGETQYF.

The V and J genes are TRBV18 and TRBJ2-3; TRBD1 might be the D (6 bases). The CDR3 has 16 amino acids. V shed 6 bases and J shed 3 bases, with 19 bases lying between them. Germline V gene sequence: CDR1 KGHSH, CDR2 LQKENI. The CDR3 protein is CASSPRTEQGTDTQYF. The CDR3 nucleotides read TGTGCCAGCTCTCCTCGCACCGAACAGGGAACAGATACGCAGTATTTT.

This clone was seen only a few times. The chain's CDR3 is CASSLDGTEVGYTF. CDR3 sequence (DNA): TGCGCCAGCAGCTTGGACGGGACAGAGGTTGGCTACACCTTC. This chain connects TRBV5-1 to TRBJ1-2; 7 bases match TRBD1. With 0 bases clipped from V and 7 bases from J, the junction kept 6 bases outside the gene matches. Germline assignment: CDR1 SGHRS and CDR2 YFSETQ. This CDR3 comprises 14 residues.

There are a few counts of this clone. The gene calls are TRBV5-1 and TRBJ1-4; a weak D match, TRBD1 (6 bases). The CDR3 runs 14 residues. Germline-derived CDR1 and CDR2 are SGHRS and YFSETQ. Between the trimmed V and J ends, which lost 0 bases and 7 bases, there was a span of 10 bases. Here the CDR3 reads CASSLATGGEKLFF. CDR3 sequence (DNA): TGCGCCAGCAGCTTGGCGACAGGTGGTGAAAAACTGTTTTTT.

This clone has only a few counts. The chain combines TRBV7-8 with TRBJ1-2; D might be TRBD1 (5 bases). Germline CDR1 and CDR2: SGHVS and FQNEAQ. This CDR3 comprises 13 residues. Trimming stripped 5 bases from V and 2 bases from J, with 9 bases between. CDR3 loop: CASSLRVNYGYTF. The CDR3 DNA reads TGTGCCAGCAGCCTCAGGGTGAACTATGGCTACACCTTC.

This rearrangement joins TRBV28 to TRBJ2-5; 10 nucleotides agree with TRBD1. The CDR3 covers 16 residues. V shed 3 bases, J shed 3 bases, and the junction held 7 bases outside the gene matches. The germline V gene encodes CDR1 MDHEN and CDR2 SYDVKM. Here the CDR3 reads CASSLFGTGVEETQYF. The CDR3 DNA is TGTGCCAGCAGTTTGTTCGGGACAGGGGTGGAAGAGACCCAGTACTTC.

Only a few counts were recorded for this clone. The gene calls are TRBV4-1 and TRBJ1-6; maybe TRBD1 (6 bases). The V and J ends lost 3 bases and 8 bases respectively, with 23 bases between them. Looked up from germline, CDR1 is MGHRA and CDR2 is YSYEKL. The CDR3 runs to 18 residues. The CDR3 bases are TGCGCCAGCAGCCAGGGGGGAACAGGGCTTGCGTTGGATTCACCCCTCCACTTT. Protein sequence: CASSQGGTGLALDSPLHF.

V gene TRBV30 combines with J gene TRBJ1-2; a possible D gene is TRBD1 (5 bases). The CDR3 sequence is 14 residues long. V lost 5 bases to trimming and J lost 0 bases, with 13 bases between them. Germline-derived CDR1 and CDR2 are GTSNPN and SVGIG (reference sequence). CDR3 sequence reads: CAWVRGFTNYGYTF. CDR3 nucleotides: TGTGCCTGGGTCCGGGGGTTTACTAACTATGGCTACACCTTC.